These T cell receptor beta chains were read from a single sample in a study of T cell responses to AZD1222 COVID-19 vaccine. Measured with immunoSEQ multiplex PCR; TCRdb has only the in-frame clones, and not every one. The sample includes 90,000 to 120,000 clones, approximately 89% of them seen just once. This sample comprised peripheral blood, obtained on day 0 of AZD1222 vaccination. These receptors originate from an adult in good health. Both conserved end residues are part of each CDR3. A D gene is named only where the DNA matches it firmly. Size values are once, few and many counts, or a class for expanded clones, and some rows have none.

v_gene,abundance,j_gene,d_gene,CDR3aa,CDR3nt
TRBV2,-,TRBJ1-2,TRBD1,CASRGEGAGGYTF,TGTGCCAGCAGGGGGGAGGGGGCTGGTGGCTACACCTTC
TRBV10-3,-,TRBJ1-1,-,CAITGTLNTEAFF,TGTGCCATCACTGGGACTTTGAACACTGAAGCTTTCTTT
TRBV7-6,-,TRBJ2-7,TRBD2,CASSSGPGTRESSVTYEQYF,TGTGCCAGCAGCTCTGGCCCCGGGACTAGGGAATCCAGTGTTACCTACGAGCAGTACTTC
TRBV28,few,TRBJ1-2,-,CASRIGGQGGGYTF,TGTGCCAGCAGGATCGGGGGGCAGGGTGGTGGCTACACCTTC
TRBV6-4,medium-sized,TRBJ2-2,-,CASSDPRDGGTGELFF,TGTGCCAGCAGTGACCCCCGGGACGGGGGAACCGGGGAGCTGTTTTTT
TRBV7-2,-,TRBJ1-2,TRBD1,CASSLGTGTPYGYTF,TGTGCCAGCAGCTTAGGGACAGGTACTCCCTATGGCTACACCTTC
TRBV5-6,-,TRBJ1-2,-,CASSLWPGLAGYTF,TGTGCCAGCAGCTTGTGGCCAGGTTTGGCGGGCTACACCTTC
TRBV19,once,TRBJ1-2,-,CASSAHYGYTF,TGTGCCAGTAGTGCTCACTATGGCTACACCTTC
TRBV4-2,-,TRBJ1-4,-,CASSQERVETNEKLFF,TGTGCCAGCAGCCAGGAGAGGGTAGAAACTAATGAAAAACTGTTTTTT
TRBV6-2/TRBV6-3,-,TRBJ1-5,TRBD1,CASSRQGGDQPQHF,TGTGCCAGCAGCCGACAGGGGGGCGATCAGCCCCAGCATTTT